Presented here are 2 T cell receptor beta chains from one specimen sequenced in a study of T cell changes during pregnancy in multiple sclerosis. Some clones are missing from TCRdb's copy, which holds only in-frame ones; the method was immunoSEQ multiplex PCR. Of roughly 75,000 clones listed, 85% to 95% are singletons. Sample: peripheral blood, taken in the third trimester of pregnancy. The receptors were gathered from a female donor in good health, enrolled as a control in a pregnancy study.

J is TRBJ2-3 and V is TRBV28; 10 bases match TRBD2. Germline CDR1 MDHEN, CDR2 SYDVKM. Trimming cost V 3 bases and J 2 bases; bases outside gene matches: 8. There are 17 residues in the CDR3. In DNA, the CDR3 is TGTGCCAGCAGTTTCGGCGCTAGCGGGAGAAACACAGATACGCAGTATTTT. Translating it yields CASSFGASGRNTDTQYF.

The gene calls are TRBV28 and TRBJ2-7; a possible D gene is TRBD2 (6 bases). From germline, CDR1 is MDHEN and CDR2 SYDVKM. This CDR3 has 16 residues. The V end was cut by 6 bases, the J end by 3 bases, with 21 bases between. The CDR3: CASSLPLSGARYEQYF. The CDR3 region has the DNA TGTGCCAGCAGCCTCCCCCTTAGCGGAGCCCGCTACGAGCAGTACTTC. Full variable domain (outside the CDR3, taken from reference TRBV28 and TRBJ2-7): DVKVTQSSRYLVKRTGEKVFLECVQDMDHENMFWYRQDPGLGLRLIYFSYDVKMKEKGDIPEGYSVSREKKERFSLILESASTNQTSMYLCASSLPLSGARYEQYFGPGTRLTVT.